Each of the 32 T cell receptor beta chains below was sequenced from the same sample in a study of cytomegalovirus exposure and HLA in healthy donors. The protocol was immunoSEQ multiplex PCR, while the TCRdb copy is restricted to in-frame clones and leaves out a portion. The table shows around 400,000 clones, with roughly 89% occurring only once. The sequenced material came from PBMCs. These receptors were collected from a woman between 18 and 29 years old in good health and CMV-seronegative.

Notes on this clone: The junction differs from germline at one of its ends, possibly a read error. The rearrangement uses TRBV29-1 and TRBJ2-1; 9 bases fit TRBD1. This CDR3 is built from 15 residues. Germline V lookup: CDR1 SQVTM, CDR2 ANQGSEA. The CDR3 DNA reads TGCAGCGCTGAAAAGGGACAGGGCTCCTACAATGAGCAGTTCTTC. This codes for CSAEKGQGSYNEQFF.

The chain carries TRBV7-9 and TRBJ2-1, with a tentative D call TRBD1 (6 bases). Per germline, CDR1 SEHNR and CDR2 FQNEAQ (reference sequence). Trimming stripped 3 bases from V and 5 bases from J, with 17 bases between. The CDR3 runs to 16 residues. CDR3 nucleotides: TGTGCCAGCAGCTTGGTATACCAGGGGCCTGACAATGAGCAGTTCTTC. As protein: CASSLVYQGPDNEQFF. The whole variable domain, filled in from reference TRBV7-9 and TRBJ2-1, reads DTGVSQNPRHKITKRGQNVTFRCDPISEHNRLYWYRQTLGQGPEFLTYFQNEAQLEKSRLLSDRFSAERPKGSFSTLEIQRTEQGDSAMYLCASSLVYQGPDNEQFFGPGTRLTVL.

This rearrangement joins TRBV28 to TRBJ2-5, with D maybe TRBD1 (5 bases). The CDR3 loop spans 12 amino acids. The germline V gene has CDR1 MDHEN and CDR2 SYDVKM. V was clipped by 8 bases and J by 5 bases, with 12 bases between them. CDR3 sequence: CASGSGRETQYF. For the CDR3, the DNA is TGTGCCAGCGGATCAGGGCGGGAGACCCAGTACTTC.

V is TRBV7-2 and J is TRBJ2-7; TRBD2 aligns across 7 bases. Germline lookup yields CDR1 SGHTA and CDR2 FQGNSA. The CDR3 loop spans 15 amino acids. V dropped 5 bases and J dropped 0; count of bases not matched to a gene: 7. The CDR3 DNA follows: TGTGCCAGCAGCCGAAGCGGGGCTAGCTCCTACGAGCAGTACTTC. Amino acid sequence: CASSRSGASSYEQYF. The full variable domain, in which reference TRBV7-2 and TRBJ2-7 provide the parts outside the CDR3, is GAGVSQSPSNKVTEKGKDVELRCDPISGHTALYWYRQSLGQGLEFLIYFQGNSAPDKSGLPSDRFSAERTGGSVSTLTIQRTQQEDSAVYLCASSRSGASSYEQYFGPGTRLTVT.

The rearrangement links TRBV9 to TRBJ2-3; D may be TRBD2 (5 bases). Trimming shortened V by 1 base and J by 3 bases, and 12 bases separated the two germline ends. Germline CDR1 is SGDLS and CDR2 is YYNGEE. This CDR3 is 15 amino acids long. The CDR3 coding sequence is TGTGCCAGCAGCGTACGGGGAGCGCCAACAGATACGCAGTATTTT. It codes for CASSVRGAPTDTQYF.

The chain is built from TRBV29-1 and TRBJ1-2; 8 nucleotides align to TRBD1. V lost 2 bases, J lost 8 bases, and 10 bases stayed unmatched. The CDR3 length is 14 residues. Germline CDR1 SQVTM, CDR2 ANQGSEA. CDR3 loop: CSVEPWTGFEGYTF. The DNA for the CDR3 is TGCAGCGTTGAACCTTGGACAGGGTTTGAGGGCTACACCTTC.

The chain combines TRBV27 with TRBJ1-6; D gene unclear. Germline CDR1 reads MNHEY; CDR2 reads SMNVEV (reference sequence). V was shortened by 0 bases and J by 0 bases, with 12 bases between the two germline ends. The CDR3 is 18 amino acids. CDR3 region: CASSLSPTLSSYNSPLHF. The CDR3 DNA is TGTGCCAGCAGTTTATCCCCGACACTGAGCTCCTATAATTCACCCCTCCACTTT.

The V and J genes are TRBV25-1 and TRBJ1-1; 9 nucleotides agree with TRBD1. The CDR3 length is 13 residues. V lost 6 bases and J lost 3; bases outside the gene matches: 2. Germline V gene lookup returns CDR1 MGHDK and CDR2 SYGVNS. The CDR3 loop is CASRQGAYTEAFF. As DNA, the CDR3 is TGTGCCAGCAGACAGGGGGCCTACACTGAAGCTTTCTTT.

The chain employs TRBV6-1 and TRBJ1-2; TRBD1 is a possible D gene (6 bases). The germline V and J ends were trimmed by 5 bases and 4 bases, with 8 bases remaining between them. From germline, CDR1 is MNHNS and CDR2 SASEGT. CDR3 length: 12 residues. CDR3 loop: CASSPDSYGYTF. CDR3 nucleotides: TGTGCCAGCAGTCCGGACAGCTATGGCTACACCTTC.

CDR3 nucleotides: TGTGCCAGCTCAGAGACAGACCTCTATGGCTACACCTTC. The encoded protein is CASSETDLYGYTF. The genes are TRBV18 and TRBJ1-2; D is possibly TRBD1 (5 bases). CDR3 length: 13 residues. CDR1 is KGHSH, CDR2 LQKENI, per germline. V was trimmed by 5 bases and J by 4 bases, leaving 11 bases between them.

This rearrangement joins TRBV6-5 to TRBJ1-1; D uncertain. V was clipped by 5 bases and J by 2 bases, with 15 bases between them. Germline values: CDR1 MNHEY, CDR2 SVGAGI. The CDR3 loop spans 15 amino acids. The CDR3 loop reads CASSALGTGNTEAFF. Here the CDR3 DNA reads TGTGCCAGCAGTGCCCTGGGCACGGGAAACACTGAAGCTTTCTTT.

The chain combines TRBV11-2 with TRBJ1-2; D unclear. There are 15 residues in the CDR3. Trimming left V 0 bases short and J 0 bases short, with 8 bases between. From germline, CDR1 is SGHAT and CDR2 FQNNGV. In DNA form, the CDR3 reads TGTGCCAGCAGCTTAGATCCCCGTTCTAACTATGGCTACACCTTC. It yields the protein CASSLDPRSNYGYTF.

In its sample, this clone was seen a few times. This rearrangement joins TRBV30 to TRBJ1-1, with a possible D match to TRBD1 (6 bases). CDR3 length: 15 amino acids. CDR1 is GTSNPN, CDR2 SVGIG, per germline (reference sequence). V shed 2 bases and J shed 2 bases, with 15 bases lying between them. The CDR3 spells CAWSTSGTSNTEAFF. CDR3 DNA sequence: TGTGCCTGGAGTACTTCCGGGACATCCAACACTGAAGCTTTCTTT.

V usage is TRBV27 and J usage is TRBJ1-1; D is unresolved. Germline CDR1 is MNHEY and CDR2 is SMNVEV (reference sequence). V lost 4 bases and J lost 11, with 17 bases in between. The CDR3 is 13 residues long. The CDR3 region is CASSWNSNGEAFF. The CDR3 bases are TGTGCCAGCAGTTGGAACTCGAATGGGGAGGCTTTCTTT.

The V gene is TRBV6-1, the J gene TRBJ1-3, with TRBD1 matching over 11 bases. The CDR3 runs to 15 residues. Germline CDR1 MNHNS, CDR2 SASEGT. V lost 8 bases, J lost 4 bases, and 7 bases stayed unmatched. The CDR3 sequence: CASGGQGAVGNTIYF. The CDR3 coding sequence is TGTGCCAGCGGAGGACAGGGGGCGGTAGGAAACACCATATATTTT.

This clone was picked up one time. As DNA, the CDR3 is TGCGCCAGCAGCCAAGTATACAGGGCCTACGAGCAGTACTTC. Its protein product is CASSQVYRAYEQYF. The chain couples TRBV4-1 to TRBJ2-7; D perhaps matches TRBD1 (6 bases). Germline V lookup: CDR1 MGHRA, CDR2 YSYEKL. Trimming took off 1 base at V and 2 bases at J, with 9 bases between the two ends. This CDR3 has 14 amino acids.

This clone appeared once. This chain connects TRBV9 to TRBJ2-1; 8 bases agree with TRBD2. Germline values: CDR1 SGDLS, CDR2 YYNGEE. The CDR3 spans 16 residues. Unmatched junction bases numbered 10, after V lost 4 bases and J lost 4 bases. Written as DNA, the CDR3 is TGTGCCAGCAGCCCACCCAGCGGGAGTTATTACAATGAGCAGTTCTTC. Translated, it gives CASSPPSGSYYNEQFF. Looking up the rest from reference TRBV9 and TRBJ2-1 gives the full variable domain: DSGVTQTPKHLITATGQRVTLRCSPRSGDLSVYWYQQSLDQGLQFLIQYYNGEERAKGNILERFSAQQFPDLHSELNLSSLELGDSALYFCASSPPSGSYYNEQFFGPGTRLTVL.

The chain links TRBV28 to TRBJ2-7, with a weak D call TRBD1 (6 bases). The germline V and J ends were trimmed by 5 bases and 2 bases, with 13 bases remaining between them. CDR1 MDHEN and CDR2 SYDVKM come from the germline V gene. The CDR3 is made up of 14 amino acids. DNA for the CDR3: TGTGCCAGCAGTCTGAGGACAGCACCCTACGAGCAGTACTTC. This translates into CASSLRTAPYEQYF.

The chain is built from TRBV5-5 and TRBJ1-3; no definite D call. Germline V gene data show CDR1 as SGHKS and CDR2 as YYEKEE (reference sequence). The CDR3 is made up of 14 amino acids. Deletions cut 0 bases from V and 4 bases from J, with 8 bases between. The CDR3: CASSLDSYGNTIYF. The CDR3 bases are TGTGCCAGCAGCTTGGACAGCTACGGAAACACCATATATTTT.

DNA of the CDR3: TGTGCCAGCAGCTCCGGACAGGGCGGATGGGGCTACACCTTC. Residues: CASSSGQGGWGYTF. This chain uses TRBV6-5 with TRBJ1-2; 8 bases are shared with TRBD1. V shed 6 bases, J shed 8 bases, and the junction held 11 bases outside the gene matches. This CDR3 comprises 14 residues. Germline CDR1 and CDR2: MNHEY and SVGAGI.

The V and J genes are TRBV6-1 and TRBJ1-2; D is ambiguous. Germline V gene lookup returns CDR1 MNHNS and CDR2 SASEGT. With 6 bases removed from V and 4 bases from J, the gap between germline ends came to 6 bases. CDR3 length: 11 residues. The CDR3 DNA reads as TGTGCCAGCAGCGAGCTCTATGGCTACACCTTC. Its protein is CASSELYGYTF.

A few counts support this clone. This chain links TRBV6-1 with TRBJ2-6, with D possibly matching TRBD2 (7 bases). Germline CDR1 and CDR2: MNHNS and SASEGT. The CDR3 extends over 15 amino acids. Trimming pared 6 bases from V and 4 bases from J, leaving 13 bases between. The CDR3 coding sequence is TGTGCCAGCAGGAAGGGGGGGTCAGGGGCCAACGTCCTGACTTTC. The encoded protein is CASRKGGSGANVLTF.

CDR3 bases: TGTGCCAGCAGTCTTATAACAGATACGCAGTATTTT. Translated, it gives CASSLITDTQYF. The chain carries TRBV2 and TRBJ2-3; no reliable D call. The CDR3 has 12 residues. With 5 bases removed from V and 3 bases from J, the gap between germline ends came to 6 bases. CDR1 and CDR2 from the germline V gene are SNHLY and FYNNEI.

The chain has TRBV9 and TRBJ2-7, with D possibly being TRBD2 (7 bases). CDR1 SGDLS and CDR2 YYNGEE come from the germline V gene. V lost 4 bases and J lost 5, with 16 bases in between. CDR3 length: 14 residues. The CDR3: CASSLGGAVNEQYF. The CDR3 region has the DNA TGTGCCAGCAGCCTTGGGGGGGCGGTGAACGAGCAGTACTTC.

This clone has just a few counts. The CDR3 spells CASSRDSNYGYTF. DNA of the CDR3: TGTGCCAGCAGTCGAGACAGCAACTATGGCTACACCTTC. The chain joins TRBV9 to TRBJ1-2, with D maybe TRBD1 (5 bases). V lost 5 bases and J 2 bases, leaving 10 bases between the germline ends. Germline CDR1 and CDR2: SGDLS and YYNGEE. The CDR3 totals 13 residues.

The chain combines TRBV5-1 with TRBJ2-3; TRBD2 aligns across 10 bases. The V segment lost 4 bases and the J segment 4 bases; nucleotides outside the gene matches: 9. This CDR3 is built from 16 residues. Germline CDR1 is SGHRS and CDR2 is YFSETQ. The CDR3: CASSQISGGSADTQYF. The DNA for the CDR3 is TGCGCCAGCAGCCAAATTAGCGGGGGGTCCGCAGATACGCAGTATTTT.

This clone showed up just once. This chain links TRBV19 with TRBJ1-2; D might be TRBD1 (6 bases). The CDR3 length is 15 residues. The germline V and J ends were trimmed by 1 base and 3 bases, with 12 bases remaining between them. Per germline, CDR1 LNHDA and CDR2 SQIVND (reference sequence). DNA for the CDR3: TGTGCCAGTAGTATAGGCGGGGGCGCCCACTATGGCTACACCTTC. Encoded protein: CASSIGGGAHYGYTF.

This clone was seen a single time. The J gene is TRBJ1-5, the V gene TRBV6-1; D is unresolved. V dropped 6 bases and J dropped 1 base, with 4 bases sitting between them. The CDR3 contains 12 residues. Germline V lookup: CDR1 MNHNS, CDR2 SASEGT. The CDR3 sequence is CASRLSNQPQHF. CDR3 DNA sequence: TGTGCCAGCAGGTTAAGCAATCAGCCCCAGCATTTT.

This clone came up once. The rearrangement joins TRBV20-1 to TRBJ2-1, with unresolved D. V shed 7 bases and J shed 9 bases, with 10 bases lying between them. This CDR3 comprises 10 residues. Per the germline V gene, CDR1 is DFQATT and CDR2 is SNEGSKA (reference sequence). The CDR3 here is CSVATPEQFF. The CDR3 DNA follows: TGCAGTGTCGCGACTCCTGAGCAGTTCTTC.

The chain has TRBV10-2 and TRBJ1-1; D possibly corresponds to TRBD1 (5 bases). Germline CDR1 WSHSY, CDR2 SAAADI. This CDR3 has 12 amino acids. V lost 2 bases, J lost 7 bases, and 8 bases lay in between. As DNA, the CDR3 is TGCGCCAGCAGTGAGCCGGGGGATGAAGCTTTCTTT. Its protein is CASSEPGDEAFF.

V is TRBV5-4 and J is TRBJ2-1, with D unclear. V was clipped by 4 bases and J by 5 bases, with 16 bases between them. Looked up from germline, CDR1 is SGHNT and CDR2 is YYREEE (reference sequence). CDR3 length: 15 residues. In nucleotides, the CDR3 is TGTGCCAGCAGCCCCGACTCATTTATTAACAATGAGCAGTTCTTC. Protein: CASSPDSFINNEQFF.

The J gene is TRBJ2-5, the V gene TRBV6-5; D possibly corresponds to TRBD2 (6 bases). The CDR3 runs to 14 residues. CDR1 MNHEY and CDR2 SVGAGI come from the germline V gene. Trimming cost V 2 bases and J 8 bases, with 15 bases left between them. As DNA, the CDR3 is TGTGCCAGCAGTTACGCGGGGCCCAAGGCCACCCAGTACTTC. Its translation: CASSYAGPKATQYF.